This entry features one T cell receptor beta chain sequence. These data belong to a study of T cells in Graves' hyperthyroidism and ophthalmopathy. RNA transcripts were the template for amplifying TCR beta CDR3 regions. The HTBI primer set served for first-round RT-PCR of the TCR CDR3. TCRdb recomputed calls from the multiplex PCR reads with MiXCR, one row per CDR3 protein. Of 550,000 to 700,000 distinct CDR3 sequences listed, 40% to 55% are singletons. From germline, CDR1 is SNHLY and CDR2 FYNNEI. Deletions cut 4 bases from V and 11 bases from J, with 12 bases between. The CDR3 spans 12 residues. Orbital computed tomography and thyroid ultrasound, together with serum TRAb and thyroxine and clinical symptoms, were used for diagnoses.

V and J are TRBV2 and TRBJ1-5; D possibly corresponds to TRBD1 (6 bases). Sequencing was done on a sample of peripheral blood or thyroid tissue (not recorded which). This receptor was taken from an adult woman with Graves' disease, either hyperthyroidism or ophthalmopathy (not recorded which). DNA for the CDR3: TGTGCCAGCAGTGTAGACAGGCAAGCCCAGCATTTT. Its protein is CASSVDRQAQHF.